The T cell receptor beta chain under discussion was sequenced for a study of T cells in Graves' hyperthyroidism and ophthalmopathy. Ten or more counts support this clonotype. The J segment lost 2 bases and the V segment lost 5 bases, leaving 4 bases of the junction unmatched. This CDR3 is 15 amino acids long. Looked up from germline, CDR1 is SEHNR and CDR2 is FQNEAQ (reference sequence). RNA transcripts provided the source from which TCR beta CDR3 regions were amplified. HTBI primers were used for first-round RT-PCR of the TCR CDR3. TCRdb redid the calling of the multiplex PCR reads with MiXCR, one entry per CDR3 protein. The table records hundreds of thousands of distinct CDR3 sequences, approximately 25% of them present only once.

This chain connects TRBV7-9 to TRBJ2-2; 8 bases map to TRBD1. The sequencing sample was made of blood. The TCR sequence derives from a woman aged 25 to 39 with Graves' ophthalmopathy. The CDR3 nucleotides read TGTGCCAGCAGCCTAGGGACAGGAAACACCGGGGAGCTGTTTTTT. Its translation is CASSLGTGNTGELFF.